This T cell receptor beta chain was identified during a study of cytomegalovirus exposure and HLA in healthy donors. Study results and limitations: Subsequent analysis of the approximately 130 validation repertoires found a tendency for first-cohort TCR clusters to co-occur. Associated with cytomegalovirus, according to the listing, were 150 to 200 TCR beta chains. High sensitivity and specificity were reportedly achieved when the classifier diagnosed cytomegalovirus status.

Points on this clone: What it binds is unknown.

The trim removed 4 bases at V and 2 bases at J, leaving 2 bases unmatched. Germline lookup yields CDR1 SNHLY and CDR2 FYNNEI. This CDR3 has 14 amino acids. Profiled with immunoSEQ multiplex PCR; TCRdb holds only in-frame clones, not every one. The sample yields 250,000 to 350,000 clones, approximately 90% seen once. The receptor was isolated from a woman in her late teens or twenties in good health and CMV-seronegative. J is TRBJ2-7 and V is TRBV2; 10 bases line up with TRBD1. Sequencing was done on a sample of PBMCs. CDR3 sequence reads: CASSAGQGTYEQYF. CDR3 nucleotides: TGTGCCAGCAGTGCGGGACAGGGGACCTACGAGCAGTACTTC.